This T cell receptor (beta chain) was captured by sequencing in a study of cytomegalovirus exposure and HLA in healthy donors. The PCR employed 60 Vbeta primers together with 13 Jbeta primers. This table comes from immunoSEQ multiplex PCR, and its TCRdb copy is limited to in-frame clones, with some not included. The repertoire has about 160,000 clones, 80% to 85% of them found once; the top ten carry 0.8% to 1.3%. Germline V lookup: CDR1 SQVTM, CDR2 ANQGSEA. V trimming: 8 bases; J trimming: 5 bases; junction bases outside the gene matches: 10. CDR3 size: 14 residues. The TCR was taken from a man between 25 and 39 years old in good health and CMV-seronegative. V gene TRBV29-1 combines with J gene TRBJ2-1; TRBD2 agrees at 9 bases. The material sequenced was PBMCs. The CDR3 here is CSSLLREGHNEQFF. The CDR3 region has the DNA TGCAGCTCGCTCTTGCGGGAGGGCCACAATGAGCAGTTCTTC.